This TCR beta chain emerged from a study of technical replicates of blood from a handful of donors. CDR1 is SQVTM and CDR2 is ANQGSEA in the germline V gene. Trimming cost V 6 bases and J 2 bases, with 15 bases left between them. CDR3 size: 14 residues. The repertoire was sequenced with immunoSEQ multiplex PCR; TCRdb's copy has only in-frame clones and lacks some. Here the sample spans more than 75,000 clones, 96% being singletons. Sequencing was performed on T cells isolated from PBMCs. V usage is TRBV29-1 and J usage is TRBJ2-3; TRBD2 might be the D (5 bases). This TCR was recovered from a human donor in good health. The CDR3 spells CSVARAEFTDTQYF. In DNA, the CDR3 is TGCAGCGTCGCAAGAGCGGAGTTCACAGATACGCAGTATTTT.